A selection of T cell receptor beta chains follows, all from one sample in a study of CD8+CD57+ T cells in acquired aplastic anemia. Using its own MiXCR run on the reads, TCRdb lists one record per CDR3 protein. The sample consists of around 290,000 distinct CDR3 sequences, under 60% of them appearing once. Sequencing was carried out using sorted CD4+, CD8+, or CD8+CD57+ T cells (not recorded which) from PBMCs. These receptors were taken from a human donor with aplastic anemia. Each CDR3 is given with its conserved first and last residue. A D gene is named only where the DNA matches it firmly. Rows may omit the clone size; those that give it use once, few, many or a size class.

CDR3	DNA	V	J	size	D
CASSLFKTTGELFF	TGTGCCAGCAGCCTATTCAAGACCACCGGGGAGCTGTTTTTT	TRBV9	TRBJ2-2	.	.
CASSFGMVGDTQYF	TGTGCCAGCAGCTTCGGGATGGTGGGAGATACGCAGTATTTT	TRBV7-3	TRBJ2-3	.	.
CASSSQPTRTGF	TGCGCCAGCAGCTCGCAACCGACTAGGACAGGGTTT	TRBV5-1	TRBJ1-1	.	TRBD1
CASSKRQVYGYTF	TGTGCCAGCAGCAAAAGACAGGTCTATGGCTACACCTTC	TRBV7-2	TRBJ1-2	many	.
CSASSMQYF	TGCAGTGCTAGTAGCATGCAGTACTTC	TRBV20-1	TRBJ2-7	.	.
CASSLAGGPSNEQFF	TGTGCCAGTAGTCTAGCGGGAGGGCCGAGTAATGAGCAGTTCTTC	TRBV19	TRBJ2-1	.	TRBD2
CAISGKGTDTQYF	TGTGCCATCAGTGGAAAGGGCACAGATACGCAGTATTTT	TRBV10-3	TRBJ2-3	.	.
CATSGDSLETQYF	TGTGCCACCAGCGGGGACAGCTTGGAGACCCAGTACTTC	TRBV15	TRBJ2-5	.	TRBD1
CASSADYLPDNEQFF	TGTGCCAGCAGCGCCGACTACTTGCCGGACAATGAGCAGTTCTTC	TRBV11-2	TRBJ2-1	.	.
CSARALGGGEKLFF	TGCAGTGCTAGAGCCTTGGGGGGGGGAGAAAAACTGTTTTTT	TRBV20-1	TRBJ1-4	.	.
CSARQGARYEQYF	TGCAGTGCTAGACAGGGGGCGAGGTACGAGCAGTACTTC	TRBV20-1	TRBJ2-7	few	TRBD1
CASSTQTGAIQYF	TGTGCCAGCAGCACTCAGACAGGGGCCATTCAGTACTTC	TRBV7-8	TRBJ2-4	.	TRBD1
CASSFTSNTEAFF	TGCGCCAGCAGCTTTACTTCGAACACTGAAGCTTTCTTT	TRBV5-1	TRBJ1-1	many	.
CAISAGTDSGNTIYF	TGTGCCATCAGCGCCGGGACAGACTCTGGAAACACCATATATTTT	TRBV10-3	TRBJ1-3	.	TRBD1
CSARPPERNEQFF	TGCAGTGCTAGACCCCCTGAGAGGAATGAGCAGTTCTTC	TRBV20-1	TRBJ2-1	.	.
CASSPRGLAGYNEQFF	TGTGCCAGTAGCCCAAGGGGACTAGCGGGGTACAATGAGCAGTTCTTC	TRBV19	TRBJ2-1	.	TRBD2
CASSPNSRDHEQFF	TGTGCCAGCTCACCAAATTCACGGGATCACGAGCAGTTCTTC	TRBV18	TRBJ2-1	many	.
CASRGAARVYEQYF	TGTGCCAGCAGGGGGGCGGCCAGGGTGTACGAGCAGTACTTC	TRBV27	TRBJ2-7	many	.
CASSYSPLAENTEAFF	TGTGCCAGCAGTTACTCTCCTTTGGCGGAGAACACTGAAGCTTTCTTT	TRBV2	TRBJ1-1	.	.
CASSAGLAGGTQETQYF	TGTGCCAGCTCGGCGGGACTAGCGGGGGGGACCCAAGAGACCCAGTACTTC	TRBV12-3/TRBV12-4	TRBJ2-5	.	TRBD2
CASRPLTGGNEKLFF	TGCGCCAGCAGACCCCTGACAGGGGGTAATGAAAAACTGTTTTTT	TRBV5-1	TRBJ1-4	many	TRBD1
CASSPSRTSGFGNEQFF	TGTGCCAGCAGCCCTAGCCGGACTAGTGGATTCGGCAATGAGCAGTTCTTC	TRBV7-7	TRBJ2-1	many	TRBD2
CASSSQETQYF	TGTGCCAGCAGCTCCCAAGAGACCCAGTACTTC	TRBV7-3	TRBJ2-5	many	.
CASSLAGFSGYTF	TGCGCCAGCAGCTTGGCAGGATTTAGTGGCTACACCTTC	TRBV5-1	TRBJ1-2	.	.
CASSLDPSGGSDTQYF	TGTGCCAGCAGCTTAGACCCTAGCGGGGGATCAGATACGCAGTATTTT	TRBV7-6	TRBJ2-3	.	TRBD2
CASSFGQNQPQHF	TGTGCCAGCAGCTTTGGACAGAATCAGCCCCAGCATTTT	TRBV7-9	TRBJ1-5	few	.
CASSQSSGTRDPCEQYF	TGTGCCAGCAGCCAATCCTCCGGGACAAGGGACCCCTGCGAGCAGTACTTC	TRBV7-3	TRBJ2-7	.	.
CASSVTGPYGYTF	TGTGCCAGTAGCGTGACAGGGCCCTATGGCTACACCTTC	TRBV19	TRBJ1-2	few	TRBD1
CASSPSGSDYNEQFF	TGTGCCAGCAGCCCTAGCGGGAGTGATTACAATGAGCAGTTCTTC	TRBV7-2	TRBJ2-1	.	TRBD2
CASKKSFGAGSYNEQFF	TGTGCCAGCAAGAAGTCGTTCGGGGCAGGGAGTTACAATGAGCAGTTCTTC	TRBV2	TRBJ2-1	.	.
CATSNPLTGKETQYF	TGTGCCACCAGTAATCCCCTGACAGGGAAAGAGACCCAGTACTTC	TRBV24-1	TRBJ2-5	.	TRBD1
CAIQRPQGAVNTEAFF	TGTGCCATACAACGCCCCCAGGGGGCCGTGAACACTGAAGCTTTCTTT	TRBV24-1	TRBJ1-1	.	TRBD1
CASSLGTYSNQPQHF	TGTGCCAGCAGCTTAGGGACCTATAGCAATCAGCCCCAGCATTTT	TRBV11-2	TRBJ1-5	many	.
CASSLDPGQGPYEQYF	TGTGCCAGCAGCTTAGATCCGGGACAGGGTCCCTACGAGCAGTACTTC	TRBV11-2	TRBJ2-7	many	TRBD1
CASSQEVGVAYYEQYF	TGCGCCAGCAGCCAAGAAGTCGGGGTAGCTTACTACGAGCAGTACTTC	TRBV4-1	TRBJ2-7	.	.
CASSLPTRGTGEPFF	TGCGCCAGCAGCCTACCAACTAGAGGCACCGGGGAGCCGTTTTTT	TRBV4-1	TRBJ2-2	.	.
CSARAGGSGANVLTF	TGCAGTGCTAGGGCAGGTGGTTCTGGGGCCAACGTCCTGACTTTC	TRBV20-1	TRBJ2-6	once	.
CATSRVGQGVRIEQLF	TGTGCCACCAGCAGAGTAGGACAGGGGGTCCGTATTGAGCAGCTCTTC	TRBV15	TRBJ2-1	.	TRBD1
CATKDRGNQPQHF	TGTGCCACCAAGGACAGGGGGAATCAGCCCCAGCATTTT	TRBV15	TRBJ1-5	.	TRBD1
CASSHGGGPGNTIYF	TGTGCCAGCAGCCACGGTGGGGGCCCCGGAAACACCATATATTTT	TRBV7-8	TRBJ1-3	.	.
CASSVGSSYGYTF	TGTGCCAGCAGTGTCGGCAGTAGCTATGGCTACACCTTC	TRBV25-1	TRBJ1-2	.	.
CASSQRDRVEIAYNSPLHF	TGTGCCAGCAGCCAGCGGGACAGGGTGGAGATCGCCTATAATTCACCCCTCCACTTT	TRBV7-7	TRBJ1-6	.	TRBD1
CASSSWDIRNTEAFF	TGTGCCAGCAGCTCCTGGGATATCAGGAACACTGAAGCTTTCTTT	TRBV7-2	TRBJ1-1	.	.
CASSQEGLRQETQYF	TGTGCCAGCAGTCAAGAGGGACTACGCCAAGAGACCCAGTACTTC	TRBV2	TRBJ2-5	many	TRBD2
CSVTSRGRVEYEQYF	TGCAGCGTTACAAGCAGGGGAAGGGTTGAGTACGAGCAGTACTTC	TRBV29-1	TRBJ2-7	.	.
CASSGGGYGEQFF	TGTGCCAGCTCGGGCGGGGGTTACGGTGAGCAGTTCTTC	TRBV4-2	TRBJ2-1	many	TRBD2
CASSPTGVSYNEQFF	TGTGCCAGCAGTCCCACAGGGGTGTCCTACAATGAGCAGTTCTTC	TRBV12-3/TRBV12-4	TRBJ2-1	.	TRBD1
CASSNPRAVAASYEQYF	TGTGCCAGCAGTAATCCCAGGGCCGTTGCTGCCTCCTACGAACAGTACTTC	TRBV25-1	TRBJ2-7	.	.
CASSLLAETQYF	TGTGCCAGCAGTTTATTGGCCGAGACCCAGTACTTC	TRBV25-1	TRBJ2-5	.	.
CARSKKQGIYEQYF	TGTGCCCGTAGCAAAAAACAGGGGATCTACGAGCAGTACTTC	TRBV19	TRBJ2-7	.	TRBD1
CSARDQSNTEAFF	TGCAGTGCTAGAGATCAATCGAACACTGAAGCTTTCTTT	TRBV20-1	TRBJ1-1	many	.
CASSYTEMNTEAFF	TGTGCCAGCAGTTACACAGAAATGAACACTGAAGCTTTCTTT	TRBV7-8	TRBJ1-1	.	.
CASSGGASTEQYF	TGTGCCAGCAGCGGGGGGGCCTCCACCGAGCAGTACTTC	TRBV7-3	TRBJ2-7	.	.
CASSLGLGGLSETQYF	TGTGCCAGCAGCTTAGGCCTCGGGGGGCTGTCGGAGACCCAGTACTTC	TRBV7-2	TRBJ2-5	.	.
CASSRERGQGYTF	TGTGCCAGCAGTCGAGAGAGGGGTCAAGGCTACACCTTC	TRBV2	TRBJ1-2	.	.
CATSRGGVAYEQYF	TGTGCCACCAGCAGAGGAGGGGTTGCCTACGAGCAGTACTTC	TRBV15	TRBJ2-7	.	.
CASTRDHPANTGELFF	TGTGCCAGCACCCGAGACCACCCCGCGAACACCGGGGAGCTGTTTTTT	TRBV2	TRBJ2-2	.	.
CASSYSGQVGHSPLHF	TGTGCCAGCAGTTACTCTGGACAGGTTGGGCATTCACCCCTCCACTTT	TRBV6-5	TRBJ1-6	.	TRBD1
CATSDSTSGSLNEQFF	TGTGCCACCAGTGACTCAACTAGCGGGAGTCTTAATGAGCAGTTCTTC	TRBV24-1	TRBJ2-1	.	TRBD2